This TCR beta chain came from a study of control samples from healthy donors and cancer patients. Sequencing used immunoSEQ multiplex PCR; TCRdb keeps in-frame clones, though not all of them. Among approximately 90,000 clones listed, roughly 93% were seen once. V was clipped by 3 bases and J by 4 bases; unmatched bases: 1. The germline V gene encodes CDR1 KGHSH and CDR2 LQKENI. The CDR3 has 13 residues. The material sequenced was blood. The receptor's source is a woman in her 30s in good health. The chain joins TRBV18 to TRBJ1-1; 8 positions match TRBD1. CDR3 sequence reads: CASSPTGGTEAFF. As DNA, the CDR3 is TGTGCCAGCTCACCTACAGGGGGCACTGAAGCTTTCTTT.